The clone carrying this T cell receptor beta chain is a singleton in its sample. Its specificity is unknown. A single base separates this from a much larger clone, so it may be a read error. CDR1 SGHRS and CDR2 YFSETQ come from the germline V gene. The CDR3 totals 16 residues. Trimming took 7 bases from V and 1 from J; bases not matched to a gene: 5. Full-length variable regions came from constant-region reverse primers plus semi-nested Nested Universal Primer A PCR. TCRdb processed the 5' RACE reads anew with MiXCR; each CDR3 protein has one entry. The sample carries approximately 40,000 distinct CDR3 sequences, roughly 31% recorded once. General study findings and limits: Larger-cohort validation covered only one TCR beta V-J rearrangement.

V usage is TRBV5-1 and J usage is TRBJ2-2; TRBD2 agrees at 12 bases. The TCR originated in a female donor with breast cancer. Sequenced input: tumor-infiltrating memory CD4+ T cells sorted from the breast tumor. Subset denoted: memory CD4+ T cells, CD4+CD45RO+CD25-. The CDR3 DNA follows: TGCGCCAGCGGTAGGACTAGCGGGAAGAACACCGGGGAGCTGTTTTTT. Translation: CASGRTSGKNTGELFF. Full variable domain (remainder filled in from reference TRBV5-1 and TRBJ2-2): KAGVTQTPRYLIKTRGQQVTLSCSPISGHRSVSWYQQTPGQGLQFLFEYFSETQRNKGNFPGRFSGRQFSNSRSEMNVSTLELGDSALYLCASGRTSGKNTGELFFGEGSRLTVL.